Each of the 9 T cell receptor beta chains below was sequenced from the same sample in a study of technical replicates of blood from a few donors. Assay: immunoSEQ multiplex PCR; the TCRdb copy retains only in-frame clones and omits some. Among about 76,000 clones listed, 80% to 90% were seen once. Sequenced input: PBMCs. These receptors all stem from a human donor in good health. Some clones in this sample may be carry-over from other donors' samples.

The rearrangement joins TRBV27 to TRBJ2-7, with 8 bases matching TRBD2. Trimming removed 2 bases from V and 7 bases from J; junction bases left unmatched: 4. This CDR3 has 13 residues. CDR1 and CDR2 (germline): MNHEY, SMNVEV (reference sequence). In DNA, the CDR3 is TGTGCCAGCAGTTTAGTAATAGCGGGAGAGCAGTACTTC. Protein: CASSLVIAGEQYF.

This rearrangement joins TRBV7-9 to TRBJ1-2; 8 nucleotides line up with TRBD1. This CDR3 is 16 amino acids long. Trimming at V came to 5 bases and at J to 2 bases, leaving 10 bases not matched to a gene. CDR1 SEHNR and CDR2 FQNEAQ come from the germline V gene (reference sequence). The CDR3 DNA reads as TGTGCCAGCAGCCGAGGTGGGGCAGGGGGCAACTATGGCTACACCTTC. Amino acids: CASSRGGAGGNYGYTF.

This rearrangement joins TRBV10-3 to TRBJ2-3, with D possibly being TRBD2 (5 bases). This CDR3 has 15 amino acids. Germline assignment: CDR1 ENHRY and CDR2 SYGVKD. V was cut by 3 bases and J by 1 base, with 11 bases left in between. The CDR3 nucleotides are TGTGCCATCAGTGAAAGCAGCGGAGGCACAGATACGCAGTATTTT. Encoded protein: CAISESSGGTDTQYF.

This clone was seen a few times. Other DNA sequences in this specimen translate into the identical CDR3. The chain links TRBV5-5 to TRBJ2-6; TRBD1 might be the D (5 bases). Germline V gene data show CDR1 as SGHKS and CDR2 as YYEKEE (reference sequence). The germline V and J ends were trimmed by 0 bases and 4 bases, with 8 bases remaining between them. This CDR3 contains 15 residues. This CDR3 is CASSLVGAGANVLTF. The CDR3 DNA follows: TGTGCCAGCAGCTTGGTAGGGGCCGGGGCCAACGTCCTGACTTTC. The variable domain in full, with the rest retrieved from reference TRBV5-5 and TRBJ2-6, is DAGVTQSPTHLIKTRGQQVTLRCSPISGHKSVSWYQQVLGQGPQFIFQYYEKEERGRGNFPDRFSARQFPNYSSELNVNALLLGDSALYLCASSLVGAGANVLTFGAGSRLTVL.

This chain connects TRBV15 to TRBJ1-2; no clear D gene. This CDR3 spans 14 amino acids. V was trimmed by 4 bases and J by 2 bases, leaving 11 bases between them. From germline, CDR1 is LNHNV and CDR2 YYDKDF (reference sequence). CDR3: CATSTLDGNYGYTF. CDR3 coding DNA: TGTGCCACCAGCACCCTCGACGGGAACTATGGCTACACCTTC.

The CDR3 bases are TGTGCCAGCAGCCCGCGACTAGCGGGGAAAGAGACCCAGTACTTC. Translation gives CASSPRLAGKETQYF. The chain recombines TRBV7-2 with TRBJ2-5, with TRBD2 identical over 11 bases. Germline V gives CDR1 SGHTA, CDR2 FQGNSA. There are 15 residues in the CDR3. The J segment lost 3 bases and the V segment lost 5 bases, leaving 5 bases of the junction unmatched.

This clone was picked up one time. This chain joins TRBV4-2 and TRBJ2-3, with TRBD2 matching 7 bases. Germline CDR1 LGHNA, CDR2 YNFKEQ. J lost 2 bases, V lost 0 bases, and 8 bases had no gene match. This CDR3 is 17 amino acids long. The CDR3 is CASSQDLAAGNTDTQYF. The CDR3 DNA sequence: TGTGCCAGCAGCCAAGATCTAGCGGCTGGAAACACAGATACGCAGTATTTT.

The gene calls are TRBV4-3 and TRBJ1-6; 8 bases are shared with TRBD1. Germline trimming cut 4 bases from V and 15 bases from J; bases unmatched to any gene: 20. The germline V gene encodes CDR1 LGHNA and CDR2 YSLEER. This CDR3 contains 17 residues. The CDR3 is CASSPLPAGTGPLNLHF. The CDR3 coding sequence is TGCGCCAGCAGCCCCCTCCCGGCTGGGACAGGCCCTTTGAACCTCCACTTT.

The chain is built from TRBV4-1 and TRBJ1-1; no clear D. Germline CDR1 is MGHRA and CDR2 is YSYEKL. The V and J ends lost 5 bases and 0 bases respectively, with 7 bases between them. The CDR3 length is 13 residues. The CDR3 sequence: CASSENMNTEAFF. The CDR3 DNA is TGCGCCAGCAGCGAAAACATGAACACTGAAGCTTTCTTT.